The text below deals with one T cell receptor (beta chain). Its antigen is still unknown. This sample was taken from a study of cytomegalovirus exposure and HLA in healthy donors. Across the whole study: Some 77 million unique TCRs from HLA-typed donors were held in an early release of data. Study conclusions and caveats: Specific recognition of CMV antigens was confirmed in vitro for a few chains (all CMV-associated). A missense DCLRE1C variant was associated with V- and J-gene trimming of TCR beta chains in a later analysis, and an independent cohort replicated the association.

PCR was performed using 60 Vbeta and 13 Jbeta primers. TCRdb's copy holds only in-frame clones and misses some; the assay was immunoSEQ multiplex PCR. The table shows under 200,000 clones, with approximately 80% occurring only once. CDR3 length equals 15 residues. CDR1 LNHDA and CDR2 SQIVND come from the germline V gene (reference sequence). Trimming took 5 bases from V and 2 from J; bases not matched to a gene: 7. The chain employs TRBV19 and TRBJ2-3; 7 bases are a match to TRBD1. This TCR came from a man aged 18-30 years in good health and CMV-seropositive. The sample was PBMCs. The CDR3 here is CASSQPGQTTDTQYF. The CDR3 DNA reads TGTGCCAGTAGTCAACCGGGACAGACCACAGATACGCAGTATTTT.